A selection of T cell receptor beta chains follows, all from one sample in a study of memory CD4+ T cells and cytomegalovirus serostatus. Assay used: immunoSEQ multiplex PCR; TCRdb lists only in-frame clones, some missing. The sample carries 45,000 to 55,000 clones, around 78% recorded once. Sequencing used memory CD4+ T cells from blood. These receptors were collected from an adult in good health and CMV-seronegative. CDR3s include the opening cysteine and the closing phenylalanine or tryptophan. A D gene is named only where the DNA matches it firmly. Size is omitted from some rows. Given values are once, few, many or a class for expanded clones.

DNA: TGTGCCAGCAGTTTACCGTATCCCGGGGGCGAGCAGTACTTC
CDR3: CASSLPYPGGEQYF
J: TRBJ2-7
D: -
V: TRBV28
size: -

DNA: TGTGCCAGCAGGGCGAGGACTAGCGCCTACGAGCAGTACTTC
CDR3: CASRARTSAYEQYF
J: TRBJ2-7
D: TRBD2
V: TRBV27
size: -

DNA: TGTGCCAGCAGCCGCTCGGCTGGCACAACGCTAGGGGTCGGGGAGCTGTTTTTT
CDR3: CASSRSAGTTLGVGELFF
J: TRBJ2-2
D: -
V: TRBV27
size: -

DNA: TGTGCCTGGAGTGGAGACGGCGGGAGGACCCAGTACTTC
CDR3: CAWSGDGGRTQYF
J: TRBJ2-5
D: TRBD2
V: TRBV30
size: -

DNA: TGTGCCAGCAGCCGGCCGGGACGGACTTCCTACGAGCAGTACTTC
CDR3: CASSRPGRTSYEQYF
J: TRBJ2-7
D: -
V: TRBV28
size: -

DNA: TGTGCCAGCAGCCTACAGGGGAAGGGAAATCAGCCCCAGCATTTT
CDR3: CASSLQGKGNQPQHF
J: TRBJ1-5
D: TRBD1
V: TRBV27
size: -

DNA: TGTGCCAGCAGCTTATTCAAGGGGAACACTGAAGCTTTCTTT
CDR3: CASSLFKGNTEAFF
J: TRBJ1-1
D: -
V: TRBV7-3
size: -

DNA: TGTGCCAGCAGTACCGGGACAGCTATTTACGAGCAGTACTTC
CDR3: CASSTGTAIYEQYF
J: TRBJ2-7
D: TRBD1
V: TRBV6-1
size: once

DNA: TGCGCCAGCAGCTTGGGAGGGGAGAGCTCCTACGAGCAGTACTTC
CDR3: CASSLGGESSYEQYF
J: TRBJ2-7
D: -
V: TRBV5-1
size: -

DNA: TGTGCCAGTACACGGGAGGCGTGGAATGAGCAGTTCTTC
CDR3: CASTREAWNEQFF
J: TRBJ2-1
D: TRBD2
V: TRBV19
size: -

DNA: TGTGCCAGCAGTTCGCCGGGGAGCCAGCCCCAGCATTTT
CDR3: CASSSPGSQPQHF
J: TRBJ1-5
D: -
V: TRBV28
size: -

DNA: TGTGCCACCGACAGCACAGATACGCAGTATTTT
CDR3: CATDSTDTQYF
J: TRBJ2-3
D: -
V: TRBV10-3
size: -

DNA: TGTGCCAGCAGCTCGGGACAAGGAAACACCATATATTTT
CDR3: CASSSGQGNTIYF
J: TRBJ1-3
D: -
V: TRBV5-8
size: -

DNA: TGTGCCAGCAGCGTAGGTTTGGCAGGCATAACCCCGACAACTAATGAAAAACTGTTTTTT
CDR3: CASSVGLAGITPTTNEKLFF
J: TRBJ1-4
D: -
V: TRBV9
size: -

DNA: TGTGCCAGCAGCCAAGAAAGGACTAGCGGGATTGACAATGAGCAGTTCTTC
CDR3: CASSQERTSGIDNEQFF
J: TRBJ2-1
D: TRBD2
V: TRBV14
size: few

DNA: TGTGCCAGCAGTTTATCGAAGGGCACGCAGTACTTC
CDR3: CASSLSKGTQYF
J: TRBJ2-7
D: -
V: TRBV27
size: once

DNA: TGTGCCCGAGGGTATCATTACAATGAGCAGTTCTTC
CDR3: CARGYHYNEQFF
J: TRBJ2-1
D: -
V: TRBV30
size: -

DNA: TGCGCCAGCAGCTCGTCCGCGACATGGGGCCAAGAGACCCAGTACTTC
CDR3: CASSSSATWGQETQYF
J: TRBJ2-5
D: -
V: TRBV5-1
size: -